The next 14 T cell receptor beta chains were all read from a single sample in a study of radiotherapy plus CTLA-4 blockade in lung cancer. Clones were read by immunoSEQ multiplex PCR, and TCRdb kept only the in-frame ones, dropping some. Among about 49,000 clones listed, more than 70% were seen once. This sample comprised peripheral blood, obtained from a patient treated with radiotherapy plus ipilimumab. All receptors derive from a human donor with non-small cell lung cancer who had stable disease on radiotherapy plus ipilimumab.

The chain links TRBV6-1 to TRBJ1-2, with a possible D match to TRBD1 (5 bases). The germline CDR1 and CDR2 sequences are MNHNS and SASEGT. The CDR3 totals 13 residues. V lost 3 bases and J lost 4, with 9 bases in between. The CDR3 here is CASSERDFYGYTF. Here the CDR3 DNA reads TGTGCCAGCAGTGAGCGGGACTTCTATGGCTACACCTTC.

J is TRBJ1-6 and V is TRBV6-5, with 7 bases that match TRBD1. CDR1 and CDR2 from the germline V gene are MNHEY and SVGAGI. This CDR3 contains 14 residues. Trimming removed 6 bases from V and 8 bases from J; junction bases left unmatched: 7. CDR3 in amino acids: CASSLRQGDSPLHF. The CDR3 DNA sequence: TGTGCCAGCAGCCTACGACAGGGCGATTCACCCCTCCACTTT.

The genes are TRBV7-3 and TRBJ2-2, with D possibly called TRBD1 or TRBD2 (6 bases each). The V gene's germline CDR1 is SGHTA and CDR2 FQGTGA. The CDR3 loop spans 16 amino acids. The V and J ends lost 4 bases and 5 bases respectively, with 17 bases between them. The CDR3 spells CASSSYKGGTTGELFF. The CDR3 DNA sequence: TGTGCCAGCAGCTCCTACAAAGGGGGGACGACCGGGGAGCTGTTTTTT.

The V call is TRBV5-6, the J call TRBJ2-7; D could derive from TRBD1 or TRBD2 (5 bases each). Germline V CDR1 and CDR2: SGHDT, YYEEEE. The ends were cut back, 3 bases at V and 6 bases at J, with 19 bases in the middle. The CDR3 contains 15 residues. Written as DNA, the CDR3 is TGTGCCAGCAGCTGGGGGAATTCCCCCTGGGCCGAGCAGTACTTC. This sequence encodes CASSWGNSPWAEQYF.

This chain links TRBV19 with TRBJ1-2, with 7 bases aligning to TRBD1. This CDR3 comprises 13 residues. Trimming cost V 5 bases and J 5 bases; bases outside gene matches: 5. CDR1 is LNHDA, CDR2 SQIVND, per germline (reference sequence). CDR3 coding DNA: TGTGCCAGTAGTGCCAGGGGGAAGTATGGCTACACCTTC. Its translation: CASSARGKYGYTF.

The J gene is TRBJ1-1, the V gene TRBV5-1; D ambiguous. Germline CDR1 reads SGHRS; CDR2 reads YFSETQ. V was clipped by 3 bases and J by 2 bases, with 8 bases between them. The CDR3 is made up of 13 amino acids. The CDR3: CASSYGRNTEAFF. The CDR3 region has the DNA TGCGCCAGCAGCTACGGGAGAAACACTGAAGCTTTCTTT.

Worth noting for this clone: Other DNA sequences of this sample code for an identical CDR3. The chain carries TRBV5-1 and TRBJ2-3, with unresolved D. Per germline, CDR1 SGHRS and CDR2 YFSETQ. The CDR3 covers 16 residues. The V and J ends lost 1 base and 0 bases respectively, with 12 bases between them. The CDR3 loop is CASSLNGRSSTDTQYF. CDR3 nucleotide sequence: TGCGCCAGCAGCTTGAATGGCAGAAGTAGCACAGATACGCAGTATTTT.

The chain links TRBV29-1 to TRBJ1-2; 7 bases agree with TRBD1. The CDR3 is made up of 13 amino acids. Trimming removed 7 bases from V and 5 bases from J; junction bases left unmatched: 10. The germline gives CDR1 SQVTM, CDR2 ANQGSEA. The DNA for the CDR3 is TGCAGCGCGACCGGGACAGCCAAGTATGGCTACACCTTC. The encoded protein is CSATGTAKYGYTF.

The chain uses TRBV27 and TRBJ1-2; no clear D gene. The CDR3 runs 18 residues. The germline gives CDR1 MNHEY, CDR2 SMNVEV (reference sequence). The germline V and J ends were trimmed by 5 bases and 0 bases, with 22 bases remaining between them. CDR3 sequence: CASSPRPVRWGTNYGYTF. The CDR3 bases are TGTGCCAGCAGTCCGCGGCCCGTCAGGTGGGGAACTAACTATGGCTACACCTTC.

The chain couples TRBV13 to TRBJ1-5; TRBD1 agrees at 8 bases. CDR3 length: 15 residues. Germline V CDR1 and CDR2: PRHDT, FYEKMQ (reference sequence). V lost 6 bases and J lost 2; bases outside the gene matches: 6. Here the CDR3 DNA reads TGTGCCAGCAGAGCCGGGACAGGCCGCAATCAGCCCCAGCATTTT. Its protein product is CASRAGTGRNQPQHF.

V and J are TRBV19 and TRBJ1-1, with D perhaps matching TRBD1 (5 bases). CDR1 is LNHDA, CDR2 SQIVND, per germline (reference sequence). The CDR3 length is 16 residues. Trimming left V 4 bases short and J 5 bases short, with 20 bases between. Here the CDR3 DNA reads TGTGCCAGTAGTAGCCGGGCCATAGGGGCAGGGACTGAAGCTTTCTTT. It codes for CASSSRAIGAGTEAFF.

This clone was recorded only once. V is TRBV19 and J is TRBJ2-5; D might be TRBD1 (6 bases). The CDR3 is 13 amino acids. V was cut by 3 bases and J by 5 bases, with 10 bases left in between. Germline CDR1 is LNHDA and CDR2 is SQIVND (reference sequence). The CDR3 sequence: CASSIAGAETQYF. CDR3 nucleotide sequence: TGTGCCAGTAGTATTGCAGGGGCGGAGACCCAGTACTTC.

For this clone: This CDR3 is also generated by other DNA sequences in the sample. The V gene is TRBV28, the J gene TRBJ1-6, with 7 bases matching TRBD1. J lost 9 bases, V lost 3 bases, and 5 bases had no gene match. Looked up from germline, CDR1 is MDHEN and CDR2 is SYDVKM. This CDR3 comprises 14 residues. The DNA for the CDR3 is TGTGCCAGCAGTTTCAGAGGGGGCGGTTCACCCCTCCACTTT. This codes for CASSFRGGGSPLHF.

V is TRBV14 and J is TRBJ1-6; 8 nucleotides align to TRBD1. There are 15 residues in the CDR3. With V trimmed by 3 bases and J by 10 bases, 8 bases remained unmatched. Germline-derived CDR1 and CDR2 are SGHDN and FVKESK. The CDR3 spells CASSQVDRVGSPLHF. The CDR3, as DNA: TGTGCCAGCAGCCAGGTGGACAGGGTTGGGTCACCCCTCCACTTT.